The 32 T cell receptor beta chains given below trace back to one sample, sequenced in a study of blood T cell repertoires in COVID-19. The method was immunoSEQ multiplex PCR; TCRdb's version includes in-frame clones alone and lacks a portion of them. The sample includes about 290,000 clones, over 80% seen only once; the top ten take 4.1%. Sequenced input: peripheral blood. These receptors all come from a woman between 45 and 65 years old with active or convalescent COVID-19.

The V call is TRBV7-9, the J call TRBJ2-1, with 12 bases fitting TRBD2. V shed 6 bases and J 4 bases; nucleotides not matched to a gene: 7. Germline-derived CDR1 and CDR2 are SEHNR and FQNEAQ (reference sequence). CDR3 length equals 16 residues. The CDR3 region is CASSFLAGGRYNEQFF. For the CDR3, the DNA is TGTGCCAGCAGTTTCCTAGCGGGAGGGAGATACAATGAGCAGTTCTTC.

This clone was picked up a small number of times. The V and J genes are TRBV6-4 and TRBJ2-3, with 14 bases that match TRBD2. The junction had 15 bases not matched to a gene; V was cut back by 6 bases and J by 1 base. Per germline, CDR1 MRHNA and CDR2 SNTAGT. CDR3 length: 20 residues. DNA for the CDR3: TGTGCCAGCAGCCGTCTTGCGGGACTAGCGGGAGTGTCGGGCACAGATACGCAGTATTTT. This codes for CASSRLAGLAGVSGTDTQYF.

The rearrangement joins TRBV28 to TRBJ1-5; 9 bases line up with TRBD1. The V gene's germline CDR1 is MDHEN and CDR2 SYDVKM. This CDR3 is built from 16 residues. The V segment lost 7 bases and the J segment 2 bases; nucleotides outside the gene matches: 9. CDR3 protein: CASTSQDRGGNQPQHF. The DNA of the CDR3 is TGTGCCAGCACCTCCCAGGACAGGGGAGGCAATCAGCCCCAGCATTTT.

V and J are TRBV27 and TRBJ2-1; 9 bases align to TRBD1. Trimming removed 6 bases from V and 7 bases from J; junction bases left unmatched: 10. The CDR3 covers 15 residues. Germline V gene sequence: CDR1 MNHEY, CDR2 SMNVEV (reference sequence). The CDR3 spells CASRYTGQGWNEQFF. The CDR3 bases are TGTGCCAGCAGATACACCGGACAGGGGTGGAATGAGCAGTTCTTC.

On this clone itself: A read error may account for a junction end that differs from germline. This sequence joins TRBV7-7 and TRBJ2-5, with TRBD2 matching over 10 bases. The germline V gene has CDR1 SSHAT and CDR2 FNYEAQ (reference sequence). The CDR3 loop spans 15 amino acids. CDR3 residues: CASSLGGLAQETQYF. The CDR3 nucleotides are TGTGCTAGCAGCTTAGGGGGACTAGCGCAAGAGACCCAGTACTTC. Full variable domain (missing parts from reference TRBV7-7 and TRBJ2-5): GAGVSQSPRYKVTKRGQDVTLRCDPISSHATLYWYQQALGQGPEFLTYFNYEAQPDKSGLPSDRFSAERPEGSISTLTIQRTEQRDSAMYRCASSLGGLAQETQYFGPGTRLLVL.

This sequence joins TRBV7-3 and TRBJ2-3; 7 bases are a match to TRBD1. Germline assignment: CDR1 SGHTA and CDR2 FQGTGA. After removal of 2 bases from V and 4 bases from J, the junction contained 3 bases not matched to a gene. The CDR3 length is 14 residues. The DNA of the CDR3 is TGTGCCAGCAGCTTAGGGACAGCTGCAGATACGCAGTATTTT. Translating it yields CASSLGTAADTQYF.

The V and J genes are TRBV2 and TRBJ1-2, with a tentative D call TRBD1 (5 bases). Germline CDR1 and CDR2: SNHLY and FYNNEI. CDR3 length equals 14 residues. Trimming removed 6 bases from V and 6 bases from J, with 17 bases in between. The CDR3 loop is CASSRDQGGNGYTF. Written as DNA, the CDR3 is TGTGCCAGCAGCCGGGATCAGGGAGGTAATGGCTACACCTTC.

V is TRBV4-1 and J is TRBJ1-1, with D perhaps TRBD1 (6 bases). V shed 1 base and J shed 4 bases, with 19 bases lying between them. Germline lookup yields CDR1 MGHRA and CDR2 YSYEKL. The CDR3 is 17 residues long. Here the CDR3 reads CASSQALGQTWGTEAFF. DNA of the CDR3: TGCGCCAGCAGCCAAGCACTCGGACAGACCTGGGGCACTGAAGCTTTCTTT.

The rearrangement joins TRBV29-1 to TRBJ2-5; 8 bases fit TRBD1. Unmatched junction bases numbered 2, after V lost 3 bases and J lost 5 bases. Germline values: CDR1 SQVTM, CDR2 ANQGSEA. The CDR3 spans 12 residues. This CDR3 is CSVDQGAETQYF. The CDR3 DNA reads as TGCAGCGTTGATCAGGGGGCTGAGACCCAGTACTTC.

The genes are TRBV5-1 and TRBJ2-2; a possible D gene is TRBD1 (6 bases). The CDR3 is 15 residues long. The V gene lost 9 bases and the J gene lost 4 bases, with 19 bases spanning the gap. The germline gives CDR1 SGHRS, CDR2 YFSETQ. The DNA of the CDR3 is TGCGCCACGAACCGTGGGGGCTGGGGCACCGGGGAGCTGTTTTTT. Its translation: CATNRGGWGTGELFF.

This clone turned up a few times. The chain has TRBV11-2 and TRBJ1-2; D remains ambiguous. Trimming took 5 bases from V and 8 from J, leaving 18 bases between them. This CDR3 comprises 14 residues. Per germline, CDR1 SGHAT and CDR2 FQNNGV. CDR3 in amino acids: CASSPTPGSGGYTF. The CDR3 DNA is TGTGCCAGCAGCCCTACGCCGGGGTCGGGAGGCTACACCTTC. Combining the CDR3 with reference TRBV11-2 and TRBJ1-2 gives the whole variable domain EAGVAQSPRYKIIEKRQSVAFWCNPISGHATLYWYQQILGQGPKLLIQFQNNGVVDDSQLPKDRFSAERLKGVDSTLKIQPAKLEDSAVYLCASSPTPGSGGYTFGSGTRLTVV.

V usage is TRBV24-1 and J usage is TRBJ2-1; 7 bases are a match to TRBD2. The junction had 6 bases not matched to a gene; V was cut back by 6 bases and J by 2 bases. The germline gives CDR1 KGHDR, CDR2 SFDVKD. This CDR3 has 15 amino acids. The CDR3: CATSSSGGPYNEQFF. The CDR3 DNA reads TGTGCCACCAGTTCTAGCGGAGGGCCCTACAATGAGCAGTTCTTC.

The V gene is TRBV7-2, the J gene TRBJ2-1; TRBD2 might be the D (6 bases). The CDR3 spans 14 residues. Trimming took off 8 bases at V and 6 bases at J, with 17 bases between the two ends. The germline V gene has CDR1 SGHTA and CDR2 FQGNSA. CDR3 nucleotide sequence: TGTGCCAGCGGGCAACGTGGGGGGTCCAATGAGCAGTTCTTC. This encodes CASGQRGGSNEQFF.

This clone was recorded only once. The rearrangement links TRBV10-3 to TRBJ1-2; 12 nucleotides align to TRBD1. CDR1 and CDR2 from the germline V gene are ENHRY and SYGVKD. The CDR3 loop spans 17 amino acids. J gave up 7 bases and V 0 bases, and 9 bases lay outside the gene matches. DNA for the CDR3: TGTGCCATCAGTGAGTCTGGAGGGACAGGGGGCGTTGGTGGCTACACCTTC. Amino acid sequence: CAISESGGTGGVGGYTF.

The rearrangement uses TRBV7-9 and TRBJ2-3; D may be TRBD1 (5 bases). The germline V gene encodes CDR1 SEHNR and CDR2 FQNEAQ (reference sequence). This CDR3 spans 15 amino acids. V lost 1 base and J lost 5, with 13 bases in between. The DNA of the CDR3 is TGTGCCAGCAGCTTAGTAGGGGTGGCGGAAGATACGCAGTATTTT. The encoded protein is CASSLVGVAEDTQYF.

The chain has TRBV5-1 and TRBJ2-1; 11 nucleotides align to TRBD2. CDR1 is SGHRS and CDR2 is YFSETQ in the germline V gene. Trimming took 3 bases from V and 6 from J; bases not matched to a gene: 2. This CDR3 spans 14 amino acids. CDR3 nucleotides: TGCGCCAGCAGCTCCGGGACTAGCGGCAATGAGCAGTTCTTC. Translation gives CASSSGTSGNEQFF.

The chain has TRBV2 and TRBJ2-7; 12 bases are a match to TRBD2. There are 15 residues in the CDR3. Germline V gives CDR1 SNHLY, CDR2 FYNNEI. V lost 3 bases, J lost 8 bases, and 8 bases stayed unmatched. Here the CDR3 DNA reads TGTGCCAGCAGTGATCCTCCTAGCGGGAGGGCTCAGCAGTACTTC. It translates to CASSDPPSGRAQQYF.

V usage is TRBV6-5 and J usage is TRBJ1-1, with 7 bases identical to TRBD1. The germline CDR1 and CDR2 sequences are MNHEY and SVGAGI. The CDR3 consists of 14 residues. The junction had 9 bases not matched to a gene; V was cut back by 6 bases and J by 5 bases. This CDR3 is CASSMTGKWTEAFF. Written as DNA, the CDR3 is TGTGCCAGCAGCATGACAGGGAAATGGACTGAAGCTTTCTTT.

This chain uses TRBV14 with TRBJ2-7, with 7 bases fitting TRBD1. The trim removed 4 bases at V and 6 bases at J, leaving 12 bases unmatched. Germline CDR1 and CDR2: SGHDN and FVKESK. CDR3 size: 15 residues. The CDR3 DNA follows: TGTGCCAGCAGCCCGAGTGAGGGGGCACGATCCGAGCAGTACTTC. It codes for CASSPSEGARSEQYF.

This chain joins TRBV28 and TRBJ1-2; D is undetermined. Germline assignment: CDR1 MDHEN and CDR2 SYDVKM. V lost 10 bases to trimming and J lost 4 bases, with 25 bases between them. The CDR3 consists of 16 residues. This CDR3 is CATEKRKEGTRYGYTF. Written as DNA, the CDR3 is TGTGCCACCGAGAAGAGGAAAGAGGGCACACGCTATGGCTACACCTTC.

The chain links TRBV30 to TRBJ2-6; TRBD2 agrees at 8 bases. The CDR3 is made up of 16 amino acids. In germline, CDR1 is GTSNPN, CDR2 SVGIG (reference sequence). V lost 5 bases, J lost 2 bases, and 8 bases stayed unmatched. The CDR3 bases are TGTGCCTGGGTATCCGGGACTAGGACTGGGGCCAACGTCCTGACTTTC. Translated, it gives CAWVSGTRTGANVLTF.

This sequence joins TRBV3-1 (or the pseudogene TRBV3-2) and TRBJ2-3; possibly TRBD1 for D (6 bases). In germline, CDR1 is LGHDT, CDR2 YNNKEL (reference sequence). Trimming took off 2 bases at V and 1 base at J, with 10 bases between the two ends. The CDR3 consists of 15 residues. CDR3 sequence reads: CASSQRGGRTDTQYF. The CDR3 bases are TGTGCCAGCAGCCAACGAGGGGGTCGCACAGATACGCAGTATTTT.

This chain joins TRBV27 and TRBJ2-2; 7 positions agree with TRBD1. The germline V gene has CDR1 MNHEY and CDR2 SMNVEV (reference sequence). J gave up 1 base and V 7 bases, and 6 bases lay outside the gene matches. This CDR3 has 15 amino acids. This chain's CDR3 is CASTLDRWNTGELFF. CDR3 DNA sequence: TGTGCCAGCACCCTGGACAGGTGGAACACCGGGGAGCTGTTTTTT.

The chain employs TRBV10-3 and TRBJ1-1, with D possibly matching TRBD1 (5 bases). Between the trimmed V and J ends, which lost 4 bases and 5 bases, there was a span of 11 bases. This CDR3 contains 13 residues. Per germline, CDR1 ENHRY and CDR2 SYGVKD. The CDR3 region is CAISVGKGTEAFF. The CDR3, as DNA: TGTGCCATCAGTGTAGGCAAGGGGACTGAAGCTTTCTTT.

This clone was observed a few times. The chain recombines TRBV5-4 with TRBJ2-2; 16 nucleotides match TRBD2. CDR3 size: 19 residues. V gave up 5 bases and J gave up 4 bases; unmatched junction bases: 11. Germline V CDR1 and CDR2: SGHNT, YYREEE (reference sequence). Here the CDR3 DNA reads TGTGCCAGCAGTTCGCCGGGACTAGCGGGAGGGCCCAGCACCGGGGAGCTGTTTTTT. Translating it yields CASSSPGLAGGPSTGELFF.

CDR3 bases: TGTGCCAGCAGCCAAGAACAGGGACTAGCGGAGAGCTCCTACGAGCAGTACTTC. Its translation: CASSQEQGLAESSYEQYF. The chain combines TRBV4-2 with TRBJ2-7; 11 nucleotides line up with TRBD2. CDR1 is LGHNA, CDR2 YNFKEQ, per germline. The V and J ends lost 0 bases and 0 bases, in that order; junction bases with no gene match: 7. This CDR3 is built from 18 residues.

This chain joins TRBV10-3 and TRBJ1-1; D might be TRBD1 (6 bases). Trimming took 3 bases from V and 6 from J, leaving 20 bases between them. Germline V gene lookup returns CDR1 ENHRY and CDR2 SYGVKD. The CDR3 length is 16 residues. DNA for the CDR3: TGTGCCATCAGTGACCGGGACATACCCAGGGACGCTGAAGCTTTCTTT. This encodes CAISDRDIPRDAEAFF.

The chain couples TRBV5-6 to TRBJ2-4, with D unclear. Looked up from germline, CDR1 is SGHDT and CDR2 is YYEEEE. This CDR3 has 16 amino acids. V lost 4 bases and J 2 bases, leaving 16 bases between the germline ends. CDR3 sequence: CASSAASWSTKNIQYF. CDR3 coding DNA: TGTGCCAGCAGCGCGGCTTCCTGGTCAACCAAAAACATTCAGTACTTC. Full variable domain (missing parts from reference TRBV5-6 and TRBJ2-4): DAGVTQSPTHLIKTRGQQVTLRCSPKSGHDTVSWYQQALGQGPQFIFQYYEEEERQRGNFPDRFSGHQFPNYSSELNVNALLLGDSALYLCASSAASWSTKNIQYFGAGTRLSVL.

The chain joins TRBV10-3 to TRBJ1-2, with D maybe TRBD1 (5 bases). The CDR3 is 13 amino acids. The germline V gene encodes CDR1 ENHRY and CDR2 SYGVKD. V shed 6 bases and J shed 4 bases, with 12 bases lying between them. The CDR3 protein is CAISPGRGYGYTF. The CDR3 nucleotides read TGTGCCATCAGCCCAGGGAGGGGCTATGGCTACACCTTC.

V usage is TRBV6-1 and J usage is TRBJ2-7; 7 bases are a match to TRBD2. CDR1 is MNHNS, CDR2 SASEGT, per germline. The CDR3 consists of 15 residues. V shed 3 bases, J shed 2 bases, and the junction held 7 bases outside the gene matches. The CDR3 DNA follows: TGTGCCAGCAGTGACGGGGCTAGCGGTGCCTACGAGCAGTACTTC. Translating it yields CASSDGASGAYEQYF.

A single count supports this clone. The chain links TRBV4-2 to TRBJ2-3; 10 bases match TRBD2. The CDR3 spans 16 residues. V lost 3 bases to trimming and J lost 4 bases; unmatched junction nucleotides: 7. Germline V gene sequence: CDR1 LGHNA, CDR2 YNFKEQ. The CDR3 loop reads CASSQASGSGADTQYF. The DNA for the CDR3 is TGTGCCAGCAGCCAGGCTAGCGGGAGTGGGGCAGATACGCAGTATTTT.

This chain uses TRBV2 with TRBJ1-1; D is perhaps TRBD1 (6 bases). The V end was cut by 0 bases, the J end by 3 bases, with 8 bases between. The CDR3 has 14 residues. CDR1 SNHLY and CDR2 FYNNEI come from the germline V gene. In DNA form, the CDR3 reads TGTGCCAGCAGTGAAGCAGGGGGGGACACTGAAGCTTTCTTT. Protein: CASSEAGGDTEAFF.